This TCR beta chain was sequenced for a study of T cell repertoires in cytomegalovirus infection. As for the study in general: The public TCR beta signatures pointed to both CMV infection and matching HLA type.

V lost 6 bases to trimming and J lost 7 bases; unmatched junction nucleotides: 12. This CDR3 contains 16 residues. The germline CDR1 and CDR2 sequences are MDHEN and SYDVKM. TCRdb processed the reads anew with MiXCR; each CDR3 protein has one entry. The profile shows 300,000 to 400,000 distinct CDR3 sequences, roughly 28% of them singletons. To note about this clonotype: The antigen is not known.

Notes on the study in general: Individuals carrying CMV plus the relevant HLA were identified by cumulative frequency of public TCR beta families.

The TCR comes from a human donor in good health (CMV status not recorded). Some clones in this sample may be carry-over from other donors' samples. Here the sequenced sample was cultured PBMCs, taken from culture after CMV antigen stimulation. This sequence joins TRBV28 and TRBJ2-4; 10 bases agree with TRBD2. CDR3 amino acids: CASSADLAGVGNIQYF. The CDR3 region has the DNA TGTGCCAGCAGCGCCGATCTAGCGGGAGTTGGGAACATTCAGTACTTC.